These 7 T cell receptor beta chains share one sample of origin, sequenced in a study of identical twins (dated by TCRdb to about 2016). Libraries were made using 5' RACE. The sequencer was an Illumina HiSeq 2000. Through fastp at Q25 and MiXCR, TCRdb rebuilt clones from the public reads, retaining in-frame beta chains. Each entry merges the rows of one CDR3 protein and shows their most common DNA and genes. The sample table records around 480,000 distinct CDR3 sequences; approximately 15% of these occur just once. About 0.54% of the sample is in the top ten clones. A further study also used this sample, focusing on yellow fever vaccine responses in identical twins.

Sequenced material: CD4+ T cells sorted from blood. Receptors were obtained from a young woman in good health.

This clonotype has more than one count but fewer than ten. The rearrangement joins TRBV14 to TRBJ2-5; maybe TRBD1 (6 bases). V dropped 5 bases and J dropped 9 bases, with 19 bases sitting between them. Germline CDR1 is SGHDN and CDR2 is FVKESK. The CDR3 spans 14 residues. Here the CDR3 reads CASSSALETGSQYF. The CDR3 coding sequence is TGTGCCAGCAGCAGCGCATTAGAGACAGGATCCCAGTACTTC.

The rearrangement uses TRBV28 and TRBJ2-5; D is possibly TRBD1 or TRBD2 (5 bases each). This CDR3 has 14 amino acids. The V end was cut by 0 bases, the J end by 7 bases, with 12 bases between. Germline values: CDR1 MDHEN, CDR2 SYDVKM. This CDR3 reads CASSLWSGAPTQYF. The CDR3, as DNA: TGTGCCAGCAGTTTATGGTCCGGGGCGCCGACCCAGTACTTC.

This rearrangement joins TRBV29-1 to TRBJ2-1; D is undetermined. V lost 2 bases, J lost 0 bases, and 8 bases lay in between. CDR1 SQVTM and CDR2 ANQGSEA come from the germline V gene. The CDR3 covers 14 residues. In DNA form, the CDR3 reads TGCAGCGTTGAATGGCACAACTCCTACAATGAGCAGTTCTTC. Its protein is CSVEWHNSYNEQFF.

The genes are TRBV19 and TRBJ2-7, with 8 bases fitting TRBD1. This CDR3 has 13 residues. Germline assignment: CDR1 LNHDA and CDR2 SQIVND (reference sequence). V was clipped by 11 bases and J by 2 bases; unmatched bases: 8. CDR3 protein: CAADRGDTYEQYF. CDR3 DNA: TGTGCCGCAGACAGGGGTGATACCTACGAGCAGTACTTC.

This clonotype was detected only a few times. This chain connects TRBV20-1 to TRBJ2-5, with TRBD2 as a possible D gene (6 bases). CDR1 and CDR2 from the germline V gene are DFQATT and SNEGSKA (reference sequence). The CDR3 is made up of 15 amino acids. Trimming pared 0 bases from V and 2 bases from J, leaving 13 bases between. CDR3 in amino acids: CSARDWASAQETQYF. The CDR3, as DNA: TGCAGTGCTAGAGATTGGGCTAGCGCACAAGAGACCCAGTACTTC.

The chain carries TRBV6-2 or TRBV6-3 and TRBJ2-7; maybe TRBD2 (5 bases). Looked up from germline, CDR1 is MNHEY and CDR2 is SVGEGT. Trimming removed 6 bases from V and 5 bases from J, with 14 bases in between. CDR3 length: 13 amino acids. The CDR3 DNA sequence: TGTGCCAGCAGCGGGAAGGGTTGGCACGAGCAGTACTTC. Translating gives CASSGKGWHEQYF.

There are a few counts of this clonotype. The V gene is TRBV24-1, the J gene TRBJ2-3, with 12 bases that match TRBD2. Germline V lookup: CDR1 KGHDR, CDR2 SFDVKD. Unmatched junction bases numbered 4, after V lost 5 bases and J lost 5 bases. The CDR3 has 15 amino acids. CDR3 in amino acids: CATSAKLAGGDTQYF. CDR3 DNA: TGTGCCACCAGTGCAAAACTAGCGGGAGGAGATACGCAGTATTTT.